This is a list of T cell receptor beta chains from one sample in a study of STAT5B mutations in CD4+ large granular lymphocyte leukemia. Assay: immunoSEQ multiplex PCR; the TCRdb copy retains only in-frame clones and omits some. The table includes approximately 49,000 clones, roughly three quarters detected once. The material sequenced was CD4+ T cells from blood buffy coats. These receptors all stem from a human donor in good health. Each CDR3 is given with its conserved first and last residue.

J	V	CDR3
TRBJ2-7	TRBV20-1	CSASYNYEQYF
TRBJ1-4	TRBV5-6	CASSLFGTGENEKLFF
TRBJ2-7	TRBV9	CASSGGASGTYEQYF
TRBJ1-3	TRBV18	CASSPRASRDTIYF
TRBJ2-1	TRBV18	CASSPPGTYTYNEQFF
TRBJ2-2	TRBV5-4	CANPFYRAGNTGELFF
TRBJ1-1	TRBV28	CASLPGGGTEAFF
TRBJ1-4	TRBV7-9	CASRLGTGKREKLFF
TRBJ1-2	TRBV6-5	CASSQRDRYGYTF
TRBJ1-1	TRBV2	CASSFGFEAFF
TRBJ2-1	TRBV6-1	CASSEEGMDYNEQFF
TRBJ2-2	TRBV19	CASRRTTGELFF
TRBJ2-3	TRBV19	CASRGQGSADTQYF
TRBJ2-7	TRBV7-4	CASSLNEGHEQYF
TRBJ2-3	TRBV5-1	CASSLASGVWTDTQYF
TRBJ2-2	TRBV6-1	CASQKQERGGELFF
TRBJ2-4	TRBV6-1	CATGRGPLGKNIQYF
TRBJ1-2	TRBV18	CASSRGGQGAAWGYTF
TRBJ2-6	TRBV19	CASTLGAASTKSGANVLTF
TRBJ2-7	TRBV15	CATSRDFGYEQYF
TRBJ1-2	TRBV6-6	CASSYPGQGTYGYTF
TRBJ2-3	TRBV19	CASSMEGDGGVTDTQYF
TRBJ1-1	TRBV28	CASSRQGRTEAFF
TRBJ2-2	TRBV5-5	CASSLAVSPGELFF
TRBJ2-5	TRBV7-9	CASSDNAETQYF
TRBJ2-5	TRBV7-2	CASSLESSGGAETQYF
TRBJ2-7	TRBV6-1	CASIRGGIYEQYF
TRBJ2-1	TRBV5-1	CASSSTSGAHNEQFF
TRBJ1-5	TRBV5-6	CAQVGQGLPQPQHF
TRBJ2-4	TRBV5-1	CASSLVTGENIQYF
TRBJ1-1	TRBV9	CASSVEGTGATEAFF